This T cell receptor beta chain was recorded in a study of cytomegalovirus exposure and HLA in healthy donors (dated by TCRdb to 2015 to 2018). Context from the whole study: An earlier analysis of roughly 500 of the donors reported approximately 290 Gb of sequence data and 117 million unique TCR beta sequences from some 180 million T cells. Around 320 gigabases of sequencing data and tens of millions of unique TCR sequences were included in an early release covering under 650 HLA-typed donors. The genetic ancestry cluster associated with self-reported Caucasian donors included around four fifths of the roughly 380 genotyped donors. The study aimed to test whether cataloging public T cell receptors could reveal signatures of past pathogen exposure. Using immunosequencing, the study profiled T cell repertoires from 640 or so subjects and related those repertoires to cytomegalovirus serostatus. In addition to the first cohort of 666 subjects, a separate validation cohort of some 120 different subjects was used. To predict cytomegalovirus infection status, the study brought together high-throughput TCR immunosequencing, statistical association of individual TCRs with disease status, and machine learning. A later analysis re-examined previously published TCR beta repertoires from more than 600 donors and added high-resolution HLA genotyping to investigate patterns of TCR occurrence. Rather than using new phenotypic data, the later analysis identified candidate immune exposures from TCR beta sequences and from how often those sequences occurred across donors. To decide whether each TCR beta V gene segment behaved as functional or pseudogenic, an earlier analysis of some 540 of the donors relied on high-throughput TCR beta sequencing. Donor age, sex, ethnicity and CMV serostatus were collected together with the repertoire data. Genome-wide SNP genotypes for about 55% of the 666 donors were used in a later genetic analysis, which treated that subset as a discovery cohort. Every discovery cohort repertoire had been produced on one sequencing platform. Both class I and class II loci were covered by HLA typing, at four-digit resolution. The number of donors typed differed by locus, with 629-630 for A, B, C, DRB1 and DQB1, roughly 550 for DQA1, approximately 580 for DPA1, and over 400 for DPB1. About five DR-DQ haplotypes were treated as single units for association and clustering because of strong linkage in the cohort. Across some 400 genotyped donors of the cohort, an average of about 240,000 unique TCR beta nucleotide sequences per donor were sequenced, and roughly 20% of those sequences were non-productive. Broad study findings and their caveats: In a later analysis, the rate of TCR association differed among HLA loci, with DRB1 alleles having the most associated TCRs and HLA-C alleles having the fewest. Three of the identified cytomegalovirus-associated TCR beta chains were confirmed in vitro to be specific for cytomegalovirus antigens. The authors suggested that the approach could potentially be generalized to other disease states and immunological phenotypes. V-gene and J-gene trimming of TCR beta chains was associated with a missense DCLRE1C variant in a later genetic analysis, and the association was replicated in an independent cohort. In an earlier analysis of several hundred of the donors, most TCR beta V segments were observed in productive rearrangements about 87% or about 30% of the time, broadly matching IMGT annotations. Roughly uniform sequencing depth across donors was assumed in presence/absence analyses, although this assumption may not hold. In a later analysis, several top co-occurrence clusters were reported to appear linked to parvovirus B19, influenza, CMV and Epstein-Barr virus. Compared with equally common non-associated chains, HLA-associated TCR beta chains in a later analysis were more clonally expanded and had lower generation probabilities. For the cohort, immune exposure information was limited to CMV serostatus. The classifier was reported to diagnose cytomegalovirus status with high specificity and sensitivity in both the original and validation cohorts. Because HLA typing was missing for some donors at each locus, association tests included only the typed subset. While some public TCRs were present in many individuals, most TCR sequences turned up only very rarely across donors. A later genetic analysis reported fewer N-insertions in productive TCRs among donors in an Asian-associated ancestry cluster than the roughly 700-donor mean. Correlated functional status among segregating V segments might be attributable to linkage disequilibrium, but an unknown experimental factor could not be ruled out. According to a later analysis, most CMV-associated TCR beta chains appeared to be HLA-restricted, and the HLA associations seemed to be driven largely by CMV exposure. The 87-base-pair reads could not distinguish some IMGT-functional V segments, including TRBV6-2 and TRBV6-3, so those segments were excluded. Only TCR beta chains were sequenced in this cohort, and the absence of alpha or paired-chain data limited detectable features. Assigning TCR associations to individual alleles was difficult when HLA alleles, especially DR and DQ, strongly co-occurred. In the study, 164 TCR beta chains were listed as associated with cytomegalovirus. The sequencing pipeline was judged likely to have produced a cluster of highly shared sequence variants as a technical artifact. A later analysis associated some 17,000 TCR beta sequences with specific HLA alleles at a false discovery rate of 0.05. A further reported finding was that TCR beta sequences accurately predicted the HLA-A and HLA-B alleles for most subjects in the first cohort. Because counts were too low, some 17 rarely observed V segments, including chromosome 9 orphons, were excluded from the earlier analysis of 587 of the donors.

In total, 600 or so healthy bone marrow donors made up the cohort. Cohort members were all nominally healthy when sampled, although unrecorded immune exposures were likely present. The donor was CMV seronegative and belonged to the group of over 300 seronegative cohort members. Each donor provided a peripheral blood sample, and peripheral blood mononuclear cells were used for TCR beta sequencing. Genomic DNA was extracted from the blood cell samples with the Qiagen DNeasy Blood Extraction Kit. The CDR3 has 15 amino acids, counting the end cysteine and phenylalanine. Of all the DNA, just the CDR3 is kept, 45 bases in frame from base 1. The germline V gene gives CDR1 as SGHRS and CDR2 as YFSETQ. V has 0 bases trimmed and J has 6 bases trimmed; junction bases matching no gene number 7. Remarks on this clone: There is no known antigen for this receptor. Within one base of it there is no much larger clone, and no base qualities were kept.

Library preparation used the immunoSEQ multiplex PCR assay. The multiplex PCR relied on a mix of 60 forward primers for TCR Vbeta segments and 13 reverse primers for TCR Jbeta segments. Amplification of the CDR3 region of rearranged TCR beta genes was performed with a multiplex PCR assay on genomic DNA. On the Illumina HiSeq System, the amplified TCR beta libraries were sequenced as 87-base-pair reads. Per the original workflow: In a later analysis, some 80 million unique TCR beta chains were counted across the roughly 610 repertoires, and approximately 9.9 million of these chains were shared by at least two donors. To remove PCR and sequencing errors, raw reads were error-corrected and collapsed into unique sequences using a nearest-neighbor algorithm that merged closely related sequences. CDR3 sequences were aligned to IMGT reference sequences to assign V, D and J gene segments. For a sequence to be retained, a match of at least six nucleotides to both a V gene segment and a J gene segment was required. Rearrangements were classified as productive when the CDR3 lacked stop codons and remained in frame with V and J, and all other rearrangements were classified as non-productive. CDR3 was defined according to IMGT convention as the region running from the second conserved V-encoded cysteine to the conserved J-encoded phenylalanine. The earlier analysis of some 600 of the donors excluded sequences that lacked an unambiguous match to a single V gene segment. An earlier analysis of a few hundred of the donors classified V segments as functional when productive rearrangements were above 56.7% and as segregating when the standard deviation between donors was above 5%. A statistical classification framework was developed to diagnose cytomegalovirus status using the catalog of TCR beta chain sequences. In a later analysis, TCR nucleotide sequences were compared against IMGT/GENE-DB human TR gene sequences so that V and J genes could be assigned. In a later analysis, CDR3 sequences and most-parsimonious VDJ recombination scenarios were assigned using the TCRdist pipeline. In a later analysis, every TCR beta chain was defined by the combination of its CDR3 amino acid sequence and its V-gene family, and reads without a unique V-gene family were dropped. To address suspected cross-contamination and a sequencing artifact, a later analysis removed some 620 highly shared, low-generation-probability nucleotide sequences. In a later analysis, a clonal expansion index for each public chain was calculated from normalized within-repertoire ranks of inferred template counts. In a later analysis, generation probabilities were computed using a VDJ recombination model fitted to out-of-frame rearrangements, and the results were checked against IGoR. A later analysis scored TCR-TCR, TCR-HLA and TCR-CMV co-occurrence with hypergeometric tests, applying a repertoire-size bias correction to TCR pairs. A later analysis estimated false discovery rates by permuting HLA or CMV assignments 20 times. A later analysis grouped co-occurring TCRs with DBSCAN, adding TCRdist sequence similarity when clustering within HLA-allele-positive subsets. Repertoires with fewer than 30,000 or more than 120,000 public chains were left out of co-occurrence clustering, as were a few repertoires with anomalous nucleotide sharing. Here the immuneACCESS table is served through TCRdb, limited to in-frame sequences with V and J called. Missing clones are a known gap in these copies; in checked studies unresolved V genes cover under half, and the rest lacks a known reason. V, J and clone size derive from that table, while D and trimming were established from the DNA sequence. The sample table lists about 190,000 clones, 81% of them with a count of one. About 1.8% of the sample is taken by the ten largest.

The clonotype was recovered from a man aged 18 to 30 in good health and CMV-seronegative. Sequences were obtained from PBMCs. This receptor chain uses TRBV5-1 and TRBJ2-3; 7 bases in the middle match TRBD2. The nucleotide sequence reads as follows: TGCGCCAGCAGCTTGGAGGGACTATCCCACGATACGCAGTATTTT. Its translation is CASSLEGLSHDTQYF.